This TCR beta chain was observed in a study of blood T cell repertoires in COVID-19. In the study overall: Collection of acute and convalescent COVID-19 samples took place in the United States, Italy and Spain.

This CDR3 region has 15 residues. The germline V and J ends were trimmed by 2 bases and 5 bases, with 15 bases remaining between them. CDR1 is SGHTA and CDR2 is FQGNSA in the germline V gene. Original methodology: Amplified reference gene primers provided the basis for estimating nucleated cell counts. Clones were sequenced by immunoSEQ multiplex PCR, and TCRdb holds only the in-frame ones, with some missing. The V and J calls and clone size come from that table; D and trimming were worked out from the DNA. The profile shows 100,000 to 150,000 clones, around 87% of them singletons. This sequence originates from a woman aged 55-70 years with acute or convalescent COVID-19. The V and J genes are TRBV7-2 and TRBJ1-1, with D possibly being TRBD1 (5 bases). Sequenced: peripheral blood. The CDR3 nucleotides read TGTGCCAGCAGCTTATCCGCGGGGGTGACGACTGAAGCTTTCTTT. Translated, it gives CASSLSAGVTTEAFF.